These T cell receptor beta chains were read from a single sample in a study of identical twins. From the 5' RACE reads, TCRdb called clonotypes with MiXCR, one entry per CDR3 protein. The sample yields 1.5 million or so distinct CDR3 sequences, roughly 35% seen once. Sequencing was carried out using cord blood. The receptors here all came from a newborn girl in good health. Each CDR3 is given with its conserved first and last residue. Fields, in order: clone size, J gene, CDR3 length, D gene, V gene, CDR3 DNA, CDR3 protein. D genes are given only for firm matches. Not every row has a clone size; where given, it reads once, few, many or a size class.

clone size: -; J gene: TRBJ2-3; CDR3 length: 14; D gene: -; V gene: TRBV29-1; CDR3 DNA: TGCAGCGCCAGGACCACCTGGAACACAGATACGCAGTATTTT; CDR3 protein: CSARTTWNTDTQYF
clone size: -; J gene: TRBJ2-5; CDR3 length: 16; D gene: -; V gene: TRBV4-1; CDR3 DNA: TGCCCCAGCAGCCAAGATCAGGGGTGGGGGCAAGAGACCCAGTACTTC; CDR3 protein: CPSSQDQGWGQETQYF
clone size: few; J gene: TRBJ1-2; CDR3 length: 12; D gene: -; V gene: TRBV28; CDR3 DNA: -; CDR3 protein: CASTSGVDGYTF
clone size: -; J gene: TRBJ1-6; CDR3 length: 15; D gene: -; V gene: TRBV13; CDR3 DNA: TGTGCCAGCAGCTTAGTCGGGGTGATTAATTCACCCCTCCACTTT; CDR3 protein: CASSLVGVINSPLHF
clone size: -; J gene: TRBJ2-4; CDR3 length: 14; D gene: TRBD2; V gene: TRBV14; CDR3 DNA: TGTGCCAGCACCCGTAGCGGGGGGGTCTACATTCAGTACTTC; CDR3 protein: CASTRSGGVYIQYF
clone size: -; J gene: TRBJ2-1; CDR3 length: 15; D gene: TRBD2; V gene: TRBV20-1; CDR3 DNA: TGCAGTGCTAGAGATTTGGCTAGCGGGGACAATGAGCAGTTCTTC; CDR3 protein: CSARDLASGDNEQFF
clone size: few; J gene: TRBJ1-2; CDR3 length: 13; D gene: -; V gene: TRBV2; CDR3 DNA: TGTGCCAGCATTCCTCCAGGGACTGATGGCTACACCTTC; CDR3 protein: CASIPPGTDGYTF
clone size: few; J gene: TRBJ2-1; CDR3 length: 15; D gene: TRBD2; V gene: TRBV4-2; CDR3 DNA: TGTGCCAGCAGTCCGACTAGCGGGAGGCTCAATGAGCAGTTCTTC; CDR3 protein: CASSPTSGRLNEQFF
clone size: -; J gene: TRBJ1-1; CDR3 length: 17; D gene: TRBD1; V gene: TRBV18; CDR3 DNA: TGTGCCAGCTCACTTCGACAGGGTCTTAAGGGGGACACTGAAGCTTTCTTT; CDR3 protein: CASSLRQGLKGDTEAFF
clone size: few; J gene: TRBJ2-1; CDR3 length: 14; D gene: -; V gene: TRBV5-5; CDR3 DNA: TGTGCCAGCAGCTTGGACGGGCGCGTGAGTGAGCAGTTCTTC; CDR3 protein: CASSLDGRVSEQFF
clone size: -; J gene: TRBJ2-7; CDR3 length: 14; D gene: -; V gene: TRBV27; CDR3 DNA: TGTGCCACCGAAACCGGGGGCCCCTACTACGAGCAGTACTTC; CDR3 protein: CATETGGPYYEQYF
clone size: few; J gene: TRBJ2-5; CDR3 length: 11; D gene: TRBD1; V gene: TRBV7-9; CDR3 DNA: TGTGCCAGCAGCTTAGGGGGACAGCAGTACTTC; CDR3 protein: CASSLGGQQYF
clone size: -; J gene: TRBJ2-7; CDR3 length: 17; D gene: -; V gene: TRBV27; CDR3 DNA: TGTGCCAGCAGTTTATCGGGGGGTCACCGCTCCTACAATGAGCAGTACTTC; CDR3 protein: CASSLSGGHRSYNEQYF
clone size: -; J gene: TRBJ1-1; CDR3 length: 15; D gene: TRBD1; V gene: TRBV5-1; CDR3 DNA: TGCGCCGGCAGCTTGGGACAGTCCATGAACACTGAAGCTTTCTTT; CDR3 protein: CAGSLGQSMNTEAFF
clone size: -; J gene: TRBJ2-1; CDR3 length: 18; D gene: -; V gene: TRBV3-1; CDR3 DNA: TGTGCCAGCAGCCAAGCACCTTCGCGACTTTCCGTCTACTATGAGCAGTTCTTC; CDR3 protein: CASSQAPSRLSVYYEQFF